These T cell receptor beta chains were read from a single sample in a study of T cells in Graves' hyperthyroidism and ophthalmopathy. TCRdb itself ran the multiplex PCR reads through MiXCR, one entry per CDR3 protein. The sample consists of roughly 510,000 distinct CDR3 sequences, around 50% of them appearing once. Sample: peripheral blood or thyroid tissue (not recorded which). These receptors originate from an adult woman with Graves' disease, either hyperthyroidism or ophthalmopathy (not recorded which). The CDR3 runs from the conserved cysteine through the conserved F or W. D genes are given only for firm matches. Clone size is shown for a subset of rows, as once, few, many or a class of expanded clone.

CASSYGGVQPQHF,TGTGCCAGCAGCTATGGGGGGGTTCAGCCCCAGCATTTT,TRBV3-1,NA,TRBJ1-5,many
CAISLAGGYTDTQYF,TGTGCCATCAGCCTAGCGGGGGGTTACACAGATACGCAGTATTTT,TRBV10-3,TRBD2,TRBJ2-3,NA
CASSQRQGETQYF,TGCGCCAGCAGCCAACGTCAGGGGGAGACCCAGTACTTC,TRBV4-1,NA,TRBJ2-5,many
CASSLGSPRNTGELFF,TGTGCCAGCAGCTTAGGAAGCCCGAGGAACACCGGGGAGCTGTTTTTT,TRBV7-2,NA,TRBJ2-2,once
CASSPGGGYQGTQYF,TGTGCCAGCAGCCCTGGGGGAGGGTACCAAGGGACCCAGTACTTC,TRBV7-2,TRBD2,TRBJ2-5,NA
CASSESLGSGTEAFF,TGCGCCAGCAGTGAGTCGTTGGGGAGCGGCACTGAAGCTTTCTTT,TRBV10-2,NA,TRBJ1-1,many
CAISAGSPYEQYF,TGTGCCATCAGTGCTGGGTCCCCCTACGAGCAGTACTTC,TRBV10-3,NA,TRBJ2-7,NA
CASSQDGAGRPSGANVLTF,TGTGCCAGCAGCCAAGATGGGGCGGGACGACCCTCTGGGGCCAACGTCCTGACTTTC,TRBV14,NA,TRBJ2-6,few
CASSLAQHSYEQYF,TGTGCCAGCAGCTTAGCTCAGCATAGCTACGAGCAGTACTTC,TRBV7-8,NA,TRBJ2-7,few
CASSEVGGSNQPQHF,TGTGCCAGCAGTGAAGTGGGTGGGAGCAATCAGCCCCAGCATTTT,TRBV2,NA,TRBJ1-5,many
CASTHRVNYGYTF,TGTGCCAGTACCCATCGGGTGAACTATGGCTACACCTTC,TRBV19,NA,TRBJ1-2,few
CASSTRQGDRNEQFF,TGTGCCAGCAGCACCCGACAGGGAGATCGGAATGAGCAGTTCTTC,TRBV7-8,TRBD1,TRBJ2-1,NA
CASSLVAGEQYF,TGTGCCAGCAGCTTGGTGGCAGGAGAGCAGTACTTC,TRBV7-9,NA,TRBJ2-7,many
CATREGAHEQYF,TGTGCCACACGTGAGGGGGCCCACGAGCAGTACTTC,TRBV10-3,TRBD1,TRBJ2-7,NA
CASSIRGDGVAAIYEQYF,TGTGCCAGCAGCATCAGAGGGGACGGGGTCGCGGCGATATACGAGCAGTACTTC,TRBV9,NA,TRBJ2-7,many
CASSSEPHRGSQYF,TGTGCCAGCAGTTCCGAGCCCCATAGGGGCTCCCAGTACTTC,TRBV28,NA,TRBJ2-5,few
CSARPLGGEHSPLHF,TGCAGTGCTAGGCCCTTAGGAGGGGAGCATTCACCCCTCCACTTT,TRBV20-1,NA,TRBJ1-6,few
CSAKTGQGTTEAFF,TGCAGCGCCAAAACCGGACAGGGAACTACTGAAGCTTTCTTT,TRBV29-1,TRBD1,TRBJ1-1,many
CSARKGGLSTEAFF,TGCAGCGCCAGGAAGGGAGGGCTTAGCACTGAAGCTTTCTTT,TRBV29-1,NA,TRBJ1-1,once
CASSHSGESRAQHF,TGTGCCAGCAGCCACTCGGGGGAATCTAGGGCCCAGCATTTT,TRBV7-9,NA,TRBJ1-5,NA
CASSSPVLPQAFF,TGTGCCAGCAGCTCCCCGGTTTTGCCTCAAGCTTTCTTT,TRBV7-9,NA,TRBJ1-1,many
CASSLSPGARNTIYF,TGTGCCAGCAGCTTATCGCCGGGTGCGAGAAACACCATATATTTT,TRBV11-2,NA,TRBJ1-3,NA
CASSQWQIREAFF,TGCGCCAGCAGCCAATGGCAGATACGGGAAGCTTTCTTT,TRBV7-9,NA,TRBJ1-1,once
CSARGALATTEAF,TGCAGTGCTAGAGGCGCGTTGGCAACCACTGAAGCTTTC,TRBV20-1,NA,TRBJ2-6,NA
CASSLDLGGNTEAFF,TGCGCCAGCAGCTTGGATTTAGGAGGGAACACTGAAGCTTTCTTT,TRBV5-1,NA,TRBJ1-1,many
CSARDIRNTEAFF,TGCAGTGCCCGGGACATTCGGAACACTGAAGCTTTCTTT,TRBV20-1,NA,TRBJ1-1,NA
CASSGPLRGTEAFF,TGCGCCAGCAGCGGACCGCTCAGGGGAACTGAAGCTTTCTTT,TRBV5-1,NA,TRBJ1-1,once
CAISDPAGANVLTF,TGTGCCATCAGTGACCCAGCTGGGGCCAACGTCCTGACTTTC,TRBV10-3,NA,TRBJ2-6,NA
CSASGTGGTTYNEQFF,TGCAGCGCCTCCGGGACAGGGGGAACCACCTACAATGAGCAGTTCTTC,TRBV29-1,TRBD1,TRBJ2-1,once
CATLADSYEQYF,TGTGCCACCCTAGCGGACTCCTACGAGCAGTACTTC,TRBV6-2/TRBV6-3,TRBD2,TRBJ2-7,NA
CAIVRSGGGTGELFF,TGTGCCATTGTACGTTCGGGCGGAGGGACCGGGGAGCTGTTTTTT,TRBV14,NA,TRBJ2-2,NA
CASRPGQESEQYF,TGTGCCAGCAGACCGGGACAGGAGAGCGAGCAGTACTTC,TRBV7-9,TRBD1,TRBJ2-7,NA
CASTPDRAVGYGYTF,TGTGCCAGCACTCCGGACAGGGCGGTTGGCTATGGCTACACCTTC,TRBV5-6,TRBD1,TRBJ1-2,NA
CAISDPGRGVNVLTF,TGTGCCATCAGTGATCCGGGGAGGGGGGTCAACGTCCTGACTTTC,TRBV10-3,NA,TRBJ2-6,NA
CSGHHRVGETQYF,TGCAGTGGTCACCACAGGGTTGGCGAGACCCAGTACTTC,TRBV20-1,NA,TRBJ2-5,NA
CASSELAGGAGYTF,TGTGCCAGCAGTGAATTGGCAGGGGGCGCTGGCTACACCTTC,TRBV25-1,TRBD1,TRBJ1-2,NA
CASASGAQETQYF,TGTGCCAGTGCATCGGGAGCCCAAGAGACCCAGTACTTC,TRBV19,NA,TRBJ2-5,once
CSVFGATGELFF,TGCAGCGTTTTCGGCGCGACCGGGGAGCTGTTTTTT,TRBV29-1,NA,TRBJ2-2,NA
CASSGEPGNTIYF,TGCGCCAGCAGTGGGGAACCTGGAAACACCATATATTTT,TRBV5-1,NA,TRBJ1-3,many
CASRAGTGNNSPLHF,TGTGCCAGCAGGGCCGGGACAGGGAATAATTCACCCCTCCACTTT,TRBV2,TRBD1,TRBJ1-6,NA